What follows is one T cell receptor beta chain and its context. The data were produced by immunoSEQ multiplex PCR, yet TCRdb's version contains in-frame clones alone and is incomplete. This sample has 95,000 to 100,000 clones, with more than 85% found just once. The CDR3 runs 17 residues. Trimming cost V 5 bases and J 5 bases; bases outside gene matches: 13. Germline CDR1 is LNHDA and CDR2 is SQIVND (reference sequence). The sample comes from a study of T cell changes during pregnancy in multiple sclerosis. The sequenced sample was peripheral blood, obtained in the second trimester of pregnancy. The chain uses TRBV19 and TRBJ2-3; 10 nucleotides match TRBD2. The source of this sequence is a female donor with multiple sclerosis, enrolled in a pregnancy study. This CDR3 reads CASSYGLLAGKGDTQYF. The CDR3 DNA is TGTGCCAGTAGTTATGGCTTACTAGCGGGGAAGGGAGATACGCAGTATTTT.